This passage covers 31 T cell receptor beta chains from one sample sequenced in a study of cytomegalovirus exposure and HLA in healthy donors. TCRdb's copy holds only in-frame clones and misses some; the assay was immunoSEQ multiplex PCR. The table lists approximately 120,000 clones, 94% of them singletons. Sequenced sample: PBMCs. The receptors originated from a woman under 30 in good health and CMV-seronegative.

About this clone itself: The sample has other DNA sequences that encode this CDR3 too. The J gene is TRBJ2-1, the V gene TRBV9, with D tentatively TRBD2 (6 bases). The CDR3 is made up of 15 amino acids. Germline V CDR1 and CDR2: SGDLS, YYNGEE. Trimming took off 0 bases at V and 4 bases at J, with 11 bases between the two ends. The CDR3 DNA reads as TGTGCCAGCAGCGTAGGAGCGGGCTCATACAATGAGCAGTTCTTC. Its translation: CASSVGAGSYNEQFF.

The chain uses TRBV18 and TRBJ2-1, with 11 bases that match TRBD2. The V segment lost 5 bases and the J segment 8 bases; nucleotides outside the gene matches: 8. There are 15 residues in the CDR3. Germline V gene data show CDR1 as KGHSH and CDR2 as LQKENI. The CDR3 region has the DNA TGTGCCAGCTCAAGAATAGCGGGGGGGCCCCATGAGCAGTTCTTC. It yields the protein CASSRIAGGPHEQFF. The whole variable domain, remainder taken from reference TRBV18 and TRBJ2-1, is NAGVMQNPRHLVRRRGQEARLRCSPMKGHSHVYWYRQLPEEGLKFMVYLQKENIIDESGMPKERFSAEFPKEGPSILRIQQVVRGDSAAYFCASSRIAGGPHEQFFGPGTRLTVL.

This sequence joins TRBV25-1 and TRBJ1-5; D uncertain. Germline assignment: CDR1 MGHDK and CDR2 SYGVNS. With 4 bases removed from V and 3 bases from J, the gap between germline ends came to 10 bases. The CDR3 spans 14 residues. The DNA of the CDR3 is TGTGCCAGCAGTGTACGGAGCGTCAATCAGCCCCAGCATTTT. Translated: CASSVRSVNQPQHF.

CDR3 residues: CASSLTRGGNTEAFF. DNA for the CDR3: TGTGCCAGCAGTCTCACTCGGGGGGGGAACACTGAAGCTTTCTTT. V and J are TRBV6-1 and TRBJ1-1; weak D call: TRBD1 (5 bases). The CDR3 totals 15 residues. The germline V gene has CDR1 MNHNS and CDR2 SASEGT. V was trimmed by 5 bases and J by 1 base, leaving 14 bases between them.

Here the CDR3 reads CASSFQYGYTF. CDR3 coding DNA: TGTGCCAGCAGTTTCCAGTATGGCTACACCTTC. The chain couples TRBV28 to TRBJ1-2; D is unresolved. The germline V and J ends were trimmed by 3 bases and 5 bases, with 4 bases remaining between them. CDR1 MDHEN and CDR2 SYDVKM come from the germline V gene. There are 11 residues in the CDR3.

The chain combines TRBV28 with TRBJ2-3; D is undetermined. The CDR3 sequence is 17 residues long. Trimming removed 5 bases at V and 0 bases at J, with 18 bases between. CDR1 is MDHEN and CDR2 is SYDVKM in the germline V gene. CDR3 in amino acids: CASSPLPTFSSTDTQYF. Written as DNA, the CDR3 is TGTGCCAGCAGTCCCCTCCCGACTTTTTCTAGCACAGATACGCAGTATTTT.

V and J are TRBV28 and TRBJ2-4, with no clear D. The CDR3 contains 11 residues. V was clipped by 3 bases and J by 15 bases, with 12 bases between them. CDR1 and CDR2 (germline): MDHEN, SYDVKM. Here the CDR3 reads CASSFLGIMYF. The CDR3 bases are TGTGCCAGCAGTTTTCTAGGTATTATGTACTTC.

This clone occurred once. The chain has TRBV5-5 and TRBJ2-2; D is undetermined. The CDR3 consists of 16 residues. CDR1 is SGHKS and CDR2 is YYEKEE in the germline V gene (reference sequence). Trimming pared 0 bases from V and 4 bases from J, leaving 13 bases between. The CDR3 nucleotides are TGTGCCAGCAGCTTGGAGTTCACAACAAGCACCGGGGAGCTGTTTTTT. It translates to CASSLEFTTSTGELFF.

The chain couples TRBV13 to TRBJ2-2; 12 bases are a match to TRBD2. Germline CDR1 PRHDT, CDR2 FYEKMQ (reference sequence). This CDR3 has 17 residues. The ends lost 4 bases at V and 5 bases at J; junction bases unmatched: 8. Written as DNA, the CDR3 is TGTGCCAGCAGCTCGACTAGCGGGAGAGGAAGGACCGGGGAGCTGTTTTTT. Its protein is CASSSTSGRGRTGELFF.

The chain employs TRBV7-2 and TRBJ2-2; the match to TRBD1 covers 9 bases. J gave up 13 bases and V 1 base, and 13 bases lay outside the gene matches. Germline V gene data show CDR1 as SGHTA and CDR2 as FQGNSA. This CDR3 is 16 amino acids long. CDR3 sequence: CASSLVWDRVEGGLFF. The DNA for the CDR3 is TGTGCCAGCAGCTTAGTGTGGGACAGGGTGGAAGGAGGGCTGTTTTTT.

The V call is TRBV30, the J call TRBJ2-2, with 8 bases aligning to TRBD1. The CDR3 is 17 amino acids. The germline V gene encodes CDR1 GTSNPN and CDR2 SVGIG (reference sequence). Losses at the gene ends were 2 bases for V and 0 bases for J; bases not matched to a gene: 8. Written as DNA, the CDR3 is TGTGCCTGGAGTTTCCTCAGGGGGCCTTCGAACACCGGGGAGCTGTTTTTT. Translating gives CAWSFLRGPSNTGELFF.

This chain uses TRBV28 with TRBJ2-1; 7 bases align to TRBD2. The CDR3 is 16 residues long. J was trimmed by 4 bases and V by 1 base; bases with no gene match: 7. Germline CDR1 and CDR2: MDHEN and SYDVKM. CDR3 region: CASSLLSLADYNEQFF. As DNA, the CDR3 is TGTGCCAGCAGTTTATTGAGTCTAGCGGATTACAATGAGCAGTTCTTC.

V gene TRBV7-3 combines with J gene TRBJ2-7; perhaps TRBD2 as D (6 bases). CDR1 is SGHTA and CDR2 is FQGTGA in the germline V gene. The V and J ends lost 6 bases and 1 base respectively, with 16 bases between them. The CDR3 is made up of 15 amino acids. The CDR3 region is CASRPRRDFSYEQYF. CDR3 nucleotide sequence: TGTGCCAGCAGACCTCGCCGGGACTTTTCCTACGAGCAGTACTTC.

The CDR3 protein is CATSRDRGDNQPQHF. In nucleotides, the CDR3 is TGTGCCACCAGCAGAGACAGGGGAGACAATCAGCCCCAGCATTTT. V is TRBV15 and J is TRBJ1-5, with D perhaps matching TRBD1 (6 bases). V dropped 0 bases and J dropped 3 bases, with 9 bases sitting between them. The CDR3 is made up of 15 amino acids. CDR1 is LNHNV, CDR2 YYDKDF, per germline (reference sequence). The full variable domain, with the rest looked up from reference TRBV15 and TRBJ1-5, is DAMVIQNPRYQVTQFGKPVTLSCSQTLNHNVMYWYQQKSSQAPKLLFHYYDKDFNNEADTPDNFQSRRPNTSFCFLDIRSPGLGDTAMYLCATSRDRGDNQPQHFGDGTRLSIL.

This chain links TRBV9 with TRBJ1-6; 7 bases agree with TRBD1. This CDR3 is built from 14 residues. Germline V lookup: CDR1 SGDLS, CDR2 YYNGEE. The junction had 6 bases not matched to a gene; V was cut back by 4 bases and J by 8 bases. The CDR3 sequence is CASSSSTGYSPLHF. The CDR3 region has the DNA TGTGCCAGCAGCTCTTCGACAGGGTATTCACCCCTCCACTTT.

The chain uses TRBV6-5 and TRBJ1-2, with a weak D call TRBD1 (5 bases). The CDR3 extends over 15 amino acids. With 6 bases removed from V and 7 bases from J, the gap between germline ends came to 21 bases. Germline values: CDR1 MNHEY, CDR2 SVGAGI. The CDR3 protein is CASSYVRLSGGGYTF. In DNA, the CDR3 is TGTGCCAGCAGCTACGTCAGACTCTCGGGGGGTGGCTACACCTTC.

The chain links TRBV28 to TRBJ1-1; 7 positions match TRBD1. Losses at the gene ends were 5 bases for V and 3 bases for J; bases not matched to a gene: 6. The CDR3 spans 14 residues. Germline V gives CDR1 MDHEN, CDR2 SYDVKM. The CDR3 spells CASSRQGTHTEAFF. CDR3 bases: TGTGCCAGCAGTCGACAGGGAACGCACACTGAAGCTTTCTTT. The full variable domain, with the rest looked up from reference TRBV28 and TRBJ1-1, is DVKVTQSSRYLVKRTGEKVFLECVQDMDHENMFWYRQDPGLGLRLIYFSYDVKMKEKGDIPEGYSVSREKKERFSLILESASTNQTSMYLCASSRQGTHTEAFFGQGTRLTVV.

The chain couples TRBV28 to TRBJ1-2; a possible D gene is TRBD1 (6 bases). The V gene lost 4 bases and the J gene lost 12 bases, with 24 bases spanning the gap. The V gene's germline CDR1 is MDHEN and CDR2 SYDVKM. The CDR3 totals 15 residues. The CDR3 DNA is TGTGCCAGCAGTTCCACTCCCGGGACATTCGTCCAGGACACCTTC. It translates to CASSSTPGTFVQDTF.

As to this clone: The junction and the germline gene differ at one end; a read error may be behind it. The chain joins TRBV11-2 to TRBJ1-1; weak D call: TRBD1 (5 bases). This CDR3 spans 11 amino acids. CDR1 and CDR2 (germline): SGHAT, FQNNGV. The DNA of the CDR3 is TGTGCCAGCAGCTCGCAGGGTGACGCGCTCTTT. Its protein is CASSSQGDALF.

The chain joins TRBV19 to TRBJ2-2; D is possibly TRBD1 (5 bases). The CDR3 extends over 13 amino acids. Per germline, CDR1 LNHDA and CDR2 SQIVND (reference sequence). The germline V and J ends were trimmed by 7 bases and 7 bases, with 13 bases remaining between them. CDR3 protein: CASKGRVHGELFF. CDR3 DNA sequence: TGTGCCAGTAAGGGCAGGGTCCACGGGGAGCTGTTTTTT. Using reference TRBV19 and TRBJ2-2 for the parts outside the CDR3, the full variable domain is DGGITQSPKYLFRKEGQNVTLSCEQNLNHDAMYWYRQDPGQGLRLIYYSQIVNDFQKGDIAEGYSVSREKKESFPLTVTSAQKNPTAFYLCASKGRVHGELFFGEGSRLTVL.

In this sample, this clone turned up once. This rearrangement joins TRBV5-1 to TRBJ2-7, with 10 bases fitting TRBD2. This CDR3 comprises 15 residues. Germline V CDR1 and CDR2: SGHRS, YFSETQ. V dropped 4 bases and J dropped 2; count of bases not matched to a gene: 6. CDR3 nucleotide sequence: TGCGCCAGCAGCAGGACTAGCGGCGCCACCTACGAGCAGTACTTC. Residues: CASSRTSGATYEQYF.

This chain links TRBV7-3 with TRBJ2-5; 8 bases line up with TRBD2. Germline loops: CDR1 SGHTA, CDR2 FQGTGA. The CDR3 sequence is 15 residues long. V dropped 1 base and J dropped 5; count of bases not matched to a gene: 6. The CDR3 DNA is TGTGCCAGCAGCTTAAGGTCGGGGGGGAGTGAGACCCAGTACTTC. This sequence encodes CASSLRSGGSETQYF.

This chain joins TRBV28 and TRBJ2-7; unclear D gene. Germline V gene lookup returns CDR1 MDHEN and CDR2 SYDVKM. The CDR3 contains 12 residues. The V end lost 2 bases, the J end lost 4 bases, and 6 bases lay between the germline ends. CDR3 amino acids: CASSLPGYEQYF. In DNA form, the CDR3 reads TGTGCCAGCAGTTTACCAGGTTACGAGCAGTACTTC.

The rearrangement links TRBV6-5 to TRBJ1-5; TRBD1 matches at 10 bases. The CDR3 sequence is 15 residues long. Germline assignment: CDR1 MNHEY and CDR2 SVGAGI. The V and J ends lost 4 bases and 7 bases, in that order; junction bases with no gene match: 7. The CDR3 spells CASSFGTGVGQPQHF. The CDR3 nucleotides are TGTGCCAGCAGTTTCGGGACAGGGGTTGGGCAGCCCCAGCATTTT.

The rearrangement uses TRBV7-2 and TRBJ2-1; a possible D gene is TRBD2 (5 bases). V dropped 4 bases and J dropped 8 bases, with 9 bases sitting between them. This CDR3 contains 12 residues. Germline CDR1 SGHTA, CDR2 FQGNSA. Here the CDR3 DNA reads TGTGCCAGCAGCTCCTATAGCGATGAGCAGTTCTTC. Translation: CASSSYSDEQFF.

The chain uses TRBV9 and TRBJ2-2; the match to TRBD2 covers 8 bases. Germline V lookup: CDR1 SGDLS, CDR2 YYNGEE. The CDR3 covers 18 residues. J lost 0 bases, V lost 4 bases, and 11 bases had no gene match. CDR3 sequence: CASSPRTSLNANTGELFF. For the CDR3, the DNA is TGTGCCAGCAGCCCTCGGACTAGCTTAAACGCGAACACCGGGGAGCTGTTTTTT.

J is TRBJ2-2 and V is TRBV5-6; tentatively, D is TRBD1 (5 bases). V shed 3 bases and J shed 5 bases, with 20 bases lying between them. The CDR3 loop spans 17 amino acids. The germline gives CDR1 SGHDT, CDR2 YYEEEE. CDR3 sequence reads: CASSSVSWPGNTGELFF. The CDR3 DNA reads TGTGCCAGCAGCTCTGTTTCTTGGCCAGGGAATACCGGGGAGCTGTTTTTT.

This chain links TRBV27 with TRBJ1-1; D is unresolved. V lost 6 bases to trimming and J lost 0 bases, with 11 bases between them. The CDR3 runs 14 residues. Germline V gives CDR1 MNHEY, CDR2 SMNVEV (reference sequence). In nucleotides, the CDR3 is TGTGCCAGCAGACCACAGAACATGAACACTGAAGCTTTCTTT. This translates into CASRPQNMNTEAFF.

DNA for the CDR3: TGCGCCAGCAGCCCCGGGACAGGGGGAGAGACCCAGTACTTC. This translates into CASSPGTGGETQYF. V is TRBV5-1 and J is TRBJ2-5; 11 bases line up with TRBD1. This CDR3 spans 14 amino acids. Trimming cost V 4 bases and J 4 bases; bases outside gene matches: 3. Germline-derived CDR1 and CDR2 are SGHRS and YFSETQ.

The rearrangement uses TRBV11-2 and TRBJ2-2; the match to TRBD2 covers 8 bases. From germline, CDR1 is SGHAT and CDR2 FQNNGV. Germline trimming cut 5 bases from V and 2 bases from J; bases unmatched to any gene: 7. This CDR3 is built from 16 residues. CDR3 nucleotides: TGTGCCAGCAGCCAATCTAGCGGGTTAAACACCGGGGAGCTGTTTTTT. This gives the protein CASSQSSGLNTGELFF.

The chain is built from TRBV10-1 and TRBJ2-1; 12 bases are shared with TRBD2. V dropped 6 bases and J dropped 7; count of bases not matched to a gene: 4. Germline CDR1 WNHNN, CDR2 SYGVQD (reference sequence). CDR3 length: 14 amino acids. CDR3 loop: CASRELAGGNEQFF. CDR3 DNA: TGCGCCAGCAGAGAGCTAGCGGGAGGGAATGAGCAGTTCTTC.